This TCR beta chain was recorded in a study of spatial heterogeneity in lung cancer. CDR3 length equals 13 residues. V lost 5 bases and J 5 bases, leaving 10 bases between the germline ends. CDR1 MDHEN and CDR2 SYDVKM come from the germline V gene. TCRdb reprocessed the 5' RACE reads via MiXCR and lists one record per CDR3 protein. The sample has over 9,500 distinct CDR3 sequences, over 15% seen once; the top ten hold less than 65%. Time point specified: sample taken at primary tumor resection. From tumor, nontumor lung or frozen PBMC, whole RNA was taken unsorted for sequencing. The cohort: some 73 early-stage, untreated non-small cell lung cancer patients.

The chain links TRBV28 to TRBJ1-5; D ambiguous. The source material was PBMCs, sampled at surgery. The sequence was obtained from a male donor with early-stage non-small cell lung cancer. CDR3 amino acids: CASSDTQHQPQHF. The CDR3 coding sequence is TGTGCCAGCAGTGACACCCAGCATCAGCCCCAGCATTTT.